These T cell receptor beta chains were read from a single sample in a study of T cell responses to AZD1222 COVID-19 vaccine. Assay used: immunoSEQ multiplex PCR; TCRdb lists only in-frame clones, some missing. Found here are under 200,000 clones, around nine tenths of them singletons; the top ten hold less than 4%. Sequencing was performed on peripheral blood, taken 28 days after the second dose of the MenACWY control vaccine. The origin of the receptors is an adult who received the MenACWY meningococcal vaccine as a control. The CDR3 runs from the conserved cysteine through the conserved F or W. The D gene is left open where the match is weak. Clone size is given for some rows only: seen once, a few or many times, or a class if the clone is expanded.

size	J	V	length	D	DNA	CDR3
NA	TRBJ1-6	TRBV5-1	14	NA	TGCGCCAGCAGCGAGACGGCCTATAATTCACCCCTCCACTTT	CASSETAYNSPLHF
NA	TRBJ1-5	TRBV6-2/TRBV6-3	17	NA	TGTGCCAGCAGTTATCGGGGGATAGTCGATAGCAATCAGCCCCAGCATTTT	CASSYRGIVDSNQPQHF
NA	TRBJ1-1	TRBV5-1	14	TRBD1	TGCGCCAGCAGCCAAGGGACAGCGAACACTGAAGCTTTCTTT	CASSQGTANTEAFF
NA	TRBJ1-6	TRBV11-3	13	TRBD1	TGTGCCAGCAGCCGGGACAGAGATTCACCCCTCCACTTT	CASSRDRDSPLHF
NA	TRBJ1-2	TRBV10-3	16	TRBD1	TGTGCCATCAGTGACACCAACAGGGGAGCTAACTATGGCTACACCTTC	CAISDTNRGANYGYTF
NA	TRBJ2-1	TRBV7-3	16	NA	TGTGCCAGCAGCTTAAAGGTCTCGAGCTCCTACAATGAGCAGTTCTTC	CASSLKVSSSYNEQFF
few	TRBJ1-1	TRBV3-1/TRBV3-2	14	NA	TGTGCCAGCAGCCAACGCGGGGGGAGTACTGAAGCTTTCTTT	CASSQRGGSTEAFF
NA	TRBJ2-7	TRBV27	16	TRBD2	TGTGCCAGCAGCCCCCGGCAAGCGGGAGTTTCCCACGAGCAGTACTTC	CASSPRQAGVSHEQYF
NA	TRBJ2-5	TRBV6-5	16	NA	TGTGCCAGCAGTTACTCGGGGGCCCTTGAACAAGAGACCCAGTACTTC	CASSYSGALEQETQYF
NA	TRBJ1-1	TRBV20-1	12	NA	TGCAGTGCTAGTCTAACTGGTCTCGAAGCTTTCTTT	CSASLTGLEAFF
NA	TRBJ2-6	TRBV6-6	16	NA	TGTGCCAGCACCCACGGGGTCGGAGCTGGGGCCAACGTCCTGACTTTC	CASTHGVGAGANVLTF
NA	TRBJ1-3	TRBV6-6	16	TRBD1	TGTGCCAGCAGTTACTCGGGGCAGGGGGCTGGAAACACCATATATTTT	CASSYSGQGAGNTIYF
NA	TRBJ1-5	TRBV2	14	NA	TGTGCCAGCAAGGGAAGGGTTCCAAATCAGCCCCAGCATTTT	CASKGRVPNQPQHF
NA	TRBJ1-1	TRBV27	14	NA	TGTGCCAGCAGTTTATCGTGGGCCCCCACTGAAGCTTTCTTT	CASSLSWAPTEAFF
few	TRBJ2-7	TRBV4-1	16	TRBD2	TGCGCCAGCAGCCAGACTGGGACTAGCCTCTCCTACGAGCAGTACTTC	CASSQTGTSLSYEQYF
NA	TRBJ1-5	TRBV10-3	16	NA	TGTGCCATCAGTGACTCCCTAGGGGGGAACAATCAGCCCCAGCATTTT	CAISDSLGGNNQPQHF
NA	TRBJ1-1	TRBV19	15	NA	TGTGCCAGTAGTATCCATCAGACAGGTTCCACTGAAGCTTTCTTT	CASSIHQTGSTEAFF
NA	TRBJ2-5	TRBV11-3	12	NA	TGTGCCAGCAACAGAGTAGGGGAGACCCAGTACTTC	CASNRVGETQYF
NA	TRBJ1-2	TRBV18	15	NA	TGTGCCAGCTCACCATCCGGGGGGGTTAACTATGGCTACACCTTC	CASSPSGGVNYGYTF
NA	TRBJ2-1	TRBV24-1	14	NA	TGTGCCACCAGTGATTTTTACCGGGTAGGTGAGCAGTTCTTC	CATSDFYRVGEQFF
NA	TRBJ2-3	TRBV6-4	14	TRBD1	TGTGCCAGCAGTGAGGGACAGTCCACAGATACGCAGTATTTT	CASSEGQSTDTQYF
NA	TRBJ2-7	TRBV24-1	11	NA	TGTGCCACCAGTGATTTCCGGGAGCAGTACTTC	CATSDFREQYF
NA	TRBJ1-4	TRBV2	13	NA	TGTGCCAGCAGGGTATGGGCGAATGAAAAACTGTTTTTT	CASRVWANEKLFF
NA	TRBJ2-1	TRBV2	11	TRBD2	TGTGCCAGCAGGACGCGGGAGAGCAAGTTCTTC	CASRTRESKFF
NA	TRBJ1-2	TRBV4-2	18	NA	TGTGCCAGCAGCCAAGGTCACGACCCGGGACACCATAACTATGGCTACACCTTC	CASSQGHDPGHHNYGYTF
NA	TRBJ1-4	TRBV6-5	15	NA	TGTGCCAGCAGTTACGGAGGGAAGTCGAATGAAAAACTGTTTTTT	CASSYGGKSNEKLFF
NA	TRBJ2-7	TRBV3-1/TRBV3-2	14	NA	TGTGCCAGCAACCTCGGGGCCGGTTCCTACGAGCAGTACTTC	CASNLGAGSYEQYF
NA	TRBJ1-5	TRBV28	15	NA	TGTGCCAGCAGTTTACTCCAGGGGAGCAATCAGCCCCAGCATTTT	CASSLLQGSNQPQHF
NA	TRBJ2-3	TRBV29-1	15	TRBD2	TGCAGCGTTGATCGCCCAGCGGGAGGTGATGATACGCAGTATTTT	CSVDRPAGGDDTQYF
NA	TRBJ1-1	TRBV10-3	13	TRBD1	TGTGCCATCAGGCAGGGGGTCTACACTGAAGCTTTCTTT	CAIRQGVYTEAFF
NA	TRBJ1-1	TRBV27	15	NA	TGTGCCAGCAGTGATCGTATAGCCATGAACACTGAAGCTTTCTTT	CASSDRIAMNTEAFF
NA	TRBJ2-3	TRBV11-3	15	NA	TGTGCCAGCAGCTTAGAAGCGGGCAGGGCAGATACGCAGTATTTT	CASSLEAGRADTQYF
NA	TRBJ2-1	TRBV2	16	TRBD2	TGTGCCAGCTCGACTGGGGCGGGAGGCTCCTACAATGAGCAGTTCTTC	CASSTGAGGSYNEQFF
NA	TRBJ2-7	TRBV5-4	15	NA	TGTGCCAGCAGACCCGGTGGGGGGAGCTCCTACGAGCAGTACTTC	CASRPGGGSSYEQYF
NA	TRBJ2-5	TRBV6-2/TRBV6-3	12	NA	TGTGCCAGCAGCCACTTCAGAGAGACCCAGTACTTC	CASSHFRETQYF
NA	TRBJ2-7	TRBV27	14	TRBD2	TGTGCCAGCAGTTTAAGTAGCGGGAGATACGAGCAGTACTTC	CASSLSSGRYEQYF
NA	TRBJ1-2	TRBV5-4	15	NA	TGTGCCAGCAGCCCCCCTCCCGAGGCTCGTTATGGCTACACCTTC	CASSPPPEARYGYTF
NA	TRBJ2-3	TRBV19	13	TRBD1	TGTGCCACTTGGGACAGGGGCACAGATACGCAGTATTTT	CATWDRGTDTQYF
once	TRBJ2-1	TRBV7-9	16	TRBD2	TGTGCCAGCATTCTAGCGGGAGGGCCTTCCTACAATGAGCAGTTCTTC	CASILAGGPSYNEQFF
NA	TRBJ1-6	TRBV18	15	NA	TGTGCCAGCTCACCAGTAGACTCCTATAATTCACCCCTCCACTTT	CASSPVDSYNSPLHF
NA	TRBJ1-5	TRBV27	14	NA	TGTGCCAGCAGTCCTAGTTATGGGTCATTGCCCCAGCATTTT	CASSPSYGSLPQHF
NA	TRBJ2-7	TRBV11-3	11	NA	TGTGCCAGCAGCTCCTTATACGAGCAGTACTTC	CASSSLYEQYF
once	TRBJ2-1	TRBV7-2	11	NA	TGTGCCAGCCAGGGTGTCGGTGAGCAGTTCTTC	CASQGVGEQFF
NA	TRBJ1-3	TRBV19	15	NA	TGTGCCAGTAGTATAGGCAGGTTTGGTGGAAACACCATATATTTT	CASSIGRFGGNTIYF
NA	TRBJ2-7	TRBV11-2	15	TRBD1	TGTGCCAGCAGCTTTGGGGGACAGGGGCCCTACGAGCAGTACTTC	CASSFGGQGPYEQYF
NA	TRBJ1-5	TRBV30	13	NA	TGTGCCTGGAGTGTACACAGGGATCAGCCCCAGCATTTT	CAWSVHRDQPQHF
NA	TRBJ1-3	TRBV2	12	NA	TGTGCCAGCAGTGAAAGGGGAAACACCATATATTTT	CASSERGNTIYF
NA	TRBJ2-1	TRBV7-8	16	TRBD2	TGTGCCAGCAGTGTTAAAGCGGGAGAGGGTTTCAATGAGCAGTTCTTC	CASSVKAGEGFNEQFF
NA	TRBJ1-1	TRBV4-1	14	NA	TGCGCCAGCAGCCACCCTAACGCGAACACTGAAGCTTTCTTT	CASSHPNANTEAFF
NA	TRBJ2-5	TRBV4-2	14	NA	TGTGCCAGCAGCCAAGATGGGAAGCAAGAGACCCAGTACTTC	CASSQDGKQETQYF
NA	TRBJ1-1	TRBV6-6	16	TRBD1	TGTGCCAGCAGTCGAACCTCAGGACAGGGGAACACTGAAGCTTTCTTT	CASSRTSGQGNTEAFF
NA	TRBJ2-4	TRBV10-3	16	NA	TGTGCCATCAGTGAGCAACAGTTACTAGCCAAAAACATTCAGTACTTC	CAISEQQLLAKNIQYF
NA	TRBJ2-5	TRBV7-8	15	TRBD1	TGTGCCAGCAGCCAAATGGACAGGGGTGGGGAGACCCAGTACTTC	CASSQMDRGGETQYF